Each of the 2 T cell receptor beta chains below was sequenced from the same sample in a study of CD8 T cells in Susac syndrome. The authors reverse transcribed about 0.45 to 1 ug RNA with random hexamers. MiXCR, applied by TCRdb to the immunoSEQ multiplex PCR reads, yields one record per CDR3 protein. The sample has roughly 400,000 distinct CDR3 sequences, approximately 85% seen once. Sequencing input: CD8+ T cells from PBMCs. The receptors were gathered from a human donor with multiple sclerosis.

The chain couples TRBV4-1 to TRBJ2-7; D is unresolved. The CDR3 spans 14 residues. Trimming cost V 0 bases and J 2 bases, with 8 bases left between them. Germline-derived CDR1 and CDR2 are MGHRA and YSYEKL. CDR3 in amino acids: CASSQDAVTYEQYF. Here the CDR3 DNA reads TGCGCCAGCAGCCAAGATGCGGTTACCTACGAGCAGTACTTC.

This chain uses TRBV14 with TRBJ2-1; perhaps TRBD2 as D (6 bases). V lost 1 base and J lost 4, with 14 bases in between. CDR1 is SGHDN, CDR2 FVKESK, per germline. The CDR3 is 16 amino acids. CDR3 residues: CASSQVTGDPYNEQFF. The CDR3 nucleotides are TGTGCCAGCAGCCAAGTTACGGGGGACCCTTACAATGAGCAGTTCTTC.